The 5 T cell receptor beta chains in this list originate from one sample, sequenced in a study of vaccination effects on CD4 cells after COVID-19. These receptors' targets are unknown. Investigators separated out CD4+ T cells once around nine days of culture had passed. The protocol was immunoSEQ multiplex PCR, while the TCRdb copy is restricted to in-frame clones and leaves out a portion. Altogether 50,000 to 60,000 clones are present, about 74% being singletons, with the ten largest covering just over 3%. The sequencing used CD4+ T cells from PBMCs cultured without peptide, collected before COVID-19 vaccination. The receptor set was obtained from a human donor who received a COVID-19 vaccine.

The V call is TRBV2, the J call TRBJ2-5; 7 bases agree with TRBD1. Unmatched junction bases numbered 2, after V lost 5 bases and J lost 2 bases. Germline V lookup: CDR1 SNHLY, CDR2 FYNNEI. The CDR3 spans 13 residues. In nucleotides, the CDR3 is TGTGCCAGCAGTAGGGGGCAGCAAGAGACCCAGTACTTC. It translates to CASSRGQQETQYF.

The CDR3 region is CASSVGAWGADEQYV. CDR3 sequence (DNA): TGTGCCAGCAGCGTAGGGGCTTGGGGGGCGGACGAGCAGTACGTC. The chain carries TRBV9 and TRBJ2-7, with D perhaps given as TRBD1 or TRBD2 (6 bases each). This CDR3 contains 15 residues. Germline values: CDR1 SGDLS, CDR2 YYNGEE. V gave up 0 bases and J gave up 5 bases, with 15 bases separating them.

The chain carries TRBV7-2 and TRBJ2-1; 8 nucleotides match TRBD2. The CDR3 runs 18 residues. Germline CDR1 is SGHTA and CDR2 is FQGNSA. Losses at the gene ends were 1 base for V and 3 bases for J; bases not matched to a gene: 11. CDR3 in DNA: TGTGCCAGCAGCTTAGTCGAACTTACGGGGGGGGTCTACAATGAGCAGTTCTTC. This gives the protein CASSLVELTGGVYNEQFF.

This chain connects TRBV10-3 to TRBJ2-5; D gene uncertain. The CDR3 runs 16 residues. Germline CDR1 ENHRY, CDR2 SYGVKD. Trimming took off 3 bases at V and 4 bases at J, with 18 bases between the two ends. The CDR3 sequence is CAISDPMGLGVETQYF. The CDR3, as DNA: TGTGCCATCAGTGATCCCATGGGTTTGGGCGTAGAGACCCAGTACTTC.

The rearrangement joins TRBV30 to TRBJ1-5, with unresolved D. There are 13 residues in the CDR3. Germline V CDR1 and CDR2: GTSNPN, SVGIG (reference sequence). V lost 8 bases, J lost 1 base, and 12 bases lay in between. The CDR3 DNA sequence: TGTGCCCTTGGACTGGGGAGCAATCAGCCCCAGCATTTT. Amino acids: CALGLGSNQPQHF.